This T cell receptor (beta chain) originates from a study of blood T cell repertoires in COVID-19. The wider study: Sources were T cells, B-cell-depleted T cells, or PBMCs; the material itself was cDNA or gDNA.

Only one count was recorded for this clone. CDR1 is SGHNT, CDR2 YYREEE, per germline (reference sequence). This CDR3 is built from 15 residues. V was shortened by 5 bases and J by 2 bases, with 14 bases between the two germline ends. Only in-frame clones appear in the TCRdb table, and some are missing; sequencing was by immunoSEQ multiplex PCR. The sample has more than 250,000 clones; approximately 90% are singletons. Across about two dozen US areas, participants ranged in age from about 18 to 90 years. Two consecutive negative NP/OP PCR tests, clearance, or resolved symptoms defined Cohort 3 recovery.

The chain employs TRBV5-4 and TRBJ2-4; D might be TRBD2 (6 bases). The receptor's source is a woman between 18 and 30 years old who had recovered from COVID-19. Sequencing was performed on PBMCs or T cells enriched from blood (not recorded which). The CDR3, as DNA: TGTGCCAGCAGTTACCAGGCGGGGTCCAAAAACATTCAGTACTTC. Translated: CASSYQAGSKNIQYF.